Detailed here is one T cell receptor (beta chain). Its antigen is unknown. The CDR3 covers 20 residues. The germline V gene has CDR1 SEHNR and CDR2 FQNEAQ (reference sequence). The ends were cut back, 1 base at V and 5 bases at J, with 29 bases in the middle. Incorporated into the TCR beta cDNA libraries were unique molecular identifiers, which served to reduce PCR and sequencing biases. One entry per CDR3 protein, called by TCRdb with MiXCR from the PCR reads. The sample records 250,000 to 300,000 distinct CDR3 sequences, around 34% being singletons. This record comes from a study of post-analysis software for immune sequencing data. Study outcomes and limitations: A few TRBV segments (TRBV5-6, TRBV5-1 and TRBV20-1 among them) occurred more frequently in patients than in controls.

The J gene is TRBJ2-5, the V gene TRBV7-9; either TRBD1 or TRBD2 may supply D (7 bases each). The sequence was collected from a girl aged 5 to 17 with multiple sclerosis. Sequenced material: blood. CDR3 nucleotides: TGTGCCAGCAGCTTAGGGAAAAGTGCGTGGACGGCCCAGGGGGGGGAGACCCAGTACTTC. This translates into CASSLGKSAWTAQGGETQYF.